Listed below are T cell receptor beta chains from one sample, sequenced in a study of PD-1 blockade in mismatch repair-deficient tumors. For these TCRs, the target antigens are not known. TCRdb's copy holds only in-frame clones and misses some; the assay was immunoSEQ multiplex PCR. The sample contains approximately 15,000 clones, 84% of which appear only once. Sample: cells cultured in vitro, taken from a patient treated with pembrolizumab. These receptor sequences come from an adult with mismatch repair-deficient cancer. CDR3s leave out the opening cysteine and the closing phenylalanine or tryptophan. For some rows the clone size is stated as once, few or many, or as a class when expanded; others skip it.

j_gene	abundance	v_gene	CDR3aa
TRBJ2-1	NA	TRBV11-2	ASSWGRTSGRASYNEQF
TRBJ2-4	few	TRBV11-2	ASSLITNIQY
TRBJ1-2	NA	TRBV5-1	ASSPNTGVGGYT
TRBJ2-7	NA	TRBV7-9	ASSRYTGYEQY
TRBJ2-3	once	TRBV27	ATHLSGREADTQY
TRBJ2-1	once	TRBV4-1	ASSQVTTRQF
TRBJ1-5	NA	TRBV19	ASSIGYQPQH
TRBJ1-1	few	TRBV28	ASSTLGDRAEAF
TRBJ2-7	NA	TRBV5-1	ASSSGQGSYEQY
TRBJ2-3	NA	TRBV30	AWRPTLAAITDTQY
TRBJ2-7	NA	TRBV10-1	ASSGTSGSVYEQY
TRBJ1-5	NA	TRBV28	ATTGQLSNQPQH
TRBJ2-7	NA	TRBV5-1	ASSSGDTTPHEQY
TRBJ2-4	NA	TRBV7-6	ASSLEGAGRGRGPKNIQY
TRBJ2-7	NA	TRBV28	ASRNKKLYEQY
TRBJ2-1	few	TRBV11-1	ASSLAMRVPYNEQF
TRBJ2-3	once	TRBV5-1	ASSLVVGGGTDTQY
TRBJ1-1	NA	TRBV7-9	ASSVAGYTEAF
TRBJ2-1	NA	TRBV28	ASSPAGGNNEQF
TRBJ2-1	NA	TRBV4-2	ASSQESDRNEQF
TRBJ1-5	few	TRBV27	ASSLSGGISNQPQH
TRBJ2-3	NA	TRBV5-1	ASSLIGGDTQY
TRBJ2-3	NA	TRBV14	ASSPLGDTQY
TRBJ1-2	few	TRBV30	AWRDTGFFRYT
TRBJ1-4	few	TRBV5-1	ASSLVGYRVATNEKLF
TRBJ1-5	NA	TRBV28	ASSSLDLYSNQPQH
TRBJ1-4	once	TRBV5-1	ASSLVGYSNEKLF
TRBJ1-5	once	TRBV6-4	ASSRDGGSNQPQH
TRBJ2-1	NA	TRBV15	ATSTRGPHSYNEQF
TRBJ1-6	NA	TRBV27	ASSLFFGQRNSPLH
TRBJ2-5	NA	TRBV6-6	ASSSRTSGIKETQY
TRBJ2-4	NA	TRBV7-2	ASSLTGGLAKNIQY
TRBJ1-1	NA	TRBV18	ASSPSGSPTEAF
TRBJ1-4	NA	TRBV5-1	ASSLSQGNEKLF
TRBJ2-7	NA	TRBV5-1	ASSLTGGPYEQY
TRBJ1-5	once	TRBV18	ASSPRPEYSNQPQH
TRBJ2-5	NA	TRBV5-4	ASSPSTGTHIETQY
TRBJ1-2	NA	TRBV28	ASSLLGGYGYT